The clone carrying this TCR beta chain was found many times. Its specificity is unknown. As CD8+CD4-CCR7+CD45RA+ cells, naive CD8 T cells were sorted. Previously reported methods and listed TCR primers produced the bulk TCR libraries. TCRdb itself ran the PCR reads through MiXCR, one entry per CDR3 protein. The table shows under 650,000 distinct CDR3 sequences, with roughly 21% occurring only once. Per the germline V gene, CDR1 is SGDLS and CDR2 is YYNGEE. CDR3 length: 16 residues. The trim removed 3 bases at V and 1 base at J, leaving 5 bases unmatched. The data derive from a study of molecular identifiers for immune sequencing clone quantification. As for the study in general: With replicates, the RNA of about 19,000 or 110,000 naive CD8 cells was split five ways and four were sequenced.

The study, taken as a whole, reports: Spiked Jurkat TCR RNA from one cell was reportedly detectable among roughly 910,000 naive cells.

This receptor was taken from a human donor in good health. Some libraries in this study had Jurkat cell RNA spiked in. Specimen: naive CD8+ T cells from blood, with Jurkat cell RNA spiked in. Subset in this sample: FACS-sorted CD8+CD4-CCR7+CD45RA+ naive T cells. J is TRBJ1-5 and V is TRBV9; 9 nucleotides agree with TRBD1. For the CDR3, the DNA is TGTGCCAGCAGCGAGGGGGGACAGGGAAGCAATCAGCCCCAGCATTTT. Protein: CASSEGGQGSNQPQHF.